This T cell receptor (beta chain) was retrieved from a study of T cell changes during pregnancy in multiple sclerosis. Measured with immunoSEQ multiplex PCR; TCRdb has only the in-frame clones, and not every one. Of roughly 72,000 clones in the sample, 70% to 90% were seen once. The CDR3 contains 17 residues. Trimming removed 1 base at V and 6 bases at J, with 22 bases between. Germline V gene lookup returns CDR1 MGHRA and CDR2 YSYEKL. Sequencing used peripheral blood, obtained in the first trimester of pregnancy. The chain combines TRBV4-1 with TRBJ2-7, with D possibly being TRBD2 (6 bases). The TCR originated in a female donor in good health, enrolled as a control in a pregnancy study. The DNA for the CDR3 is TGCGCCAGCAGCCAAGGGGGGGACCGGGCCCTTGTACGCGAGCAGTACTTC. It encodes CASSQGGDRALVREQYF.